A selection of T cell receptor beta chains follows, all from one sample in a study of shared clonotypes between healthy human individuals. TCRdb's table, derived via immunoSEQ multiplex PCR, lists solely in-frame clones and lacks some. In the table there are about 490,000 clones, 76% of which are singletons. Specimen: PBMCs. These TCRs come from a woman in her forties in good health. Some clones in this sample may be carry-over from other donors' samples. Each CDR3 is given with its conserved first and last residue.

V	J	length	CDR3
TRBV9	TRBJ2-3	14	CASSVAGSTDTQYF
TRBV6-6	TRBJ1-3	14	CASSYPQSGNTIYF
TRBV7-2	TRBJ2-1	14	CASSLTTDDNEQFF
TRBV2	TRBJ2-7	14	CASRATANSYEQYF
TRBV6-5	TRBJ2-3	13	CASSQRLADTQYF
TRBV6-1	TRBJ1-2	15	CASSEAPGYVYGYTF
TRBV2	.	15	CASSVLPVGTYEQYF
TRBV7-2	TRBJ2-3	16	CASTPIAGVRADTQYF
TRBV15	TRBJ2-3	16	CATSRDLAASTDTQYF
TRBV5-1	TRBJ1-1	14	CASSLDGGLTEAFF
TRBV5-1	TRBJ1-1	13	CASSLDRGTEAFF
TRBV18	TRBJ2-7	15	CASSQGGAGQYEQYF
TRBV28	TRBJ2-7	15	CASRPPGGPPYEQYF
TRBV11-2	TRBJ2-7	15	CASSLEIATRGEQYF
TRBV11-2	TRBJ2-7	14	CASSLRGWAYEQYF
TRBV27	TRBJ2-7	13	CASSPGQFYEQYF
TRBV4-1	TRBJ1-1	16	CASSRGPGTANTEAFF
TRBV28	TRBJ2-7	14	CASSPGGPGGEQYF
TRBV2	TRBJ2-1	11	CATQGYNEQFF
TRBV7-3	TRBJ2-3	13	CASAPEGPDTQYF
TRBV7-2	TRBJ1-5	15	CASSLGGTANQPQHF
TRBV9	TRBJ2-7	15	CASSVAGDSTYEQYF
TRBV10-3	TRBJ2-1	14	CATKVVGDTDEQFF
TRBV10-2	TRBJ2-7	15	CASTAASGSSGEQYF
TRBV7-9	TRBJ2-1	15	CASSSSGTSGNEQFF
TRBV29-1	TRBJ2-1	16	CSVRNTGTGGLNEQFF
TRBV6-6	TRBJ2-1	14	CASSQGLASNEQFF
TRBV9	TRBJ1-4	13	CASSVDLGEKLFF
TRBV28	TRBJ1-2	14	CASSPHLTGDGYTF
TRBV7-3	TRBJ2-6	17	CASSLNGDPSGANVLTF
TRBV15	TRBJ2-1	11	CATSSNNEQFF
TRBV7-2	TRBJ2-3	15	CASLLAGGNTDTQYF
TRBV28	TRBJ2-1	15	CASSPQLAGGGKQFF
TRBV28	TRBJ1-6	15	CASSFWTGRIPALHF
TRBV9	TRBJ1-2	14	CASSVGAPNYGYTF
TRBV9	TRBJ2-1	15	CASSVRQGSYNEQFF
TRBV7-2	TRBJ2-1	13	CASSRGGAYEQFF
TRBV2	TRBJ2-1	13	CASRRARRNEQFF
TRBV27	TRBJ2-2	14	CASSLYGGAGELFF
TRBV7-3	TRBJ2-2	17	CASSPGLAGGRTGELFF
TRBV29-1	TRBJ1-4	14	CSATRGGSNEKLFF
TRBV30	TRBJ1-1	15	CAWSLGQGFPTEAFF